One and the same sample provided the 9 T cell receptor beta chains below, sequenced in a study of siplizumab effects on memory and regulatory T cells. Sequenced by immunoSEQ multiplex PCR; TCRdb stores in-frame clones only, minus some. This sample has approximately 70,000 clones; about 89% occur once, and the top ten carry approximately 28%. Sequenced: CD8+ T cells sorted from blood. The receptors were sampled from a human donor in good health.

This clone showed up just once. The chain recombines TRBV27 with TRBJ2-5, with 9 positions matching TRBD1. The CDR3 has 15 amino acids. Germline CDR1 is MNHEY and CDR2 is SMNVEV (reference sequence). The V and J ends lost 4 bases and 5 bases, in that order; junction bases with no gene match: 8. CDR3 protein: CASSYTGGELETQYF. In DNA form, the CDR3 reads TGTGCCAGCAGTTACACAGGGGGCGAATTGGAGACCCAGTACTTC.

The chain has TRBV5-4 and TRBJ2-1; 12 bases match TRBD2. Germline values: CDR1 SGHNT, CDR2 YYREEE (reference sequence). The V gene end was trimmed by 0 bases and the J gene end by 8 bases; junction bases not matched to a gene: 9. This CDR3 spans 17 amino acids. CDR3 residues: CASSLVPGLAGLDEQFF. The DNA of the CDR3 is TGTGCCAGCAGCTTGGTCCCCGGACTAGCGGGACTAGATGAGCAGTTCTTC.

The chain is built from TRBV7-6 and TRBJ2-1; 9 nucleotides line up with TRBD2. The CDR3 has 16 residues. The germline gives CDR1 SGHVS, CDR2 FNYEAQ. The trim removed 2 bases at V and 4 bases at J, leaving 6 bases unmatched. CDR3 nucleotide sequence: TGTGCCAGCAGCTTAACCTCTAGCGGGGCATACAATGAGCAGTTCTTC. This translates into CASSLTSSGAYNEQFF. Based on the CDR3 plus reference TRBV7-6 and TRBJ2-1, the full variable domain is GAGVSQSPRYKVTKRGQDVALRCDPISGHVSLYWYRQALGQGPEFLTYFNYEAQQDKSGLPNDRFSAERPEGSISTLTIQRTEQRDSAMYRCASSLTSSGAYNEQFFGPGTRLTVL.

J is TRBJ1-6 and V is TRBV4-1, with D possibly TRBD1 on 6 matching bases. The length of the CDR3 is 15 residues. The V end lost 0 bases, the J end lost 9 bases, and 12 bases lay between the germline ends. Germline CDR1 reads MGHRA; CDR2 reads YSYEKL. The CDR3: CASSQDGQLSSPLHF. The CDR3 DNA reads as TGCGCCAGCAGCCAAGATGGACAGTTGAGTTCACCCCTCCACTTT.

The chain couples TRBV6-1 to TRBJ2-1; D might be TRBD2 (6 bases). This CDR3 has 15 residues. Looked up from germline, CDR1 is MNHNS and CDR2 is SASEGT. The V end lost 8 bases, the J end lost 1 base, and 15 bases lay between the germline ends. CDR3 nucleotides: TGTGCCAGCTCGCTAGCGCCTGGGTCCTACAATGAGCAGTTCTTC. As protein: CASSLAPGSYNEQFF.

The chain is built from TRBV5-4 and TRBJ2-1, with 8 bases fitting TRBD2. Germline V CDR1 and CDR2: SGHNT, YYREEE (reference sequence). The ends lost 9 bases at V and 7 bases at J; junction bases unmatched: 9. The CDR3 covers 13 residues. The CDR3 region has the DNA TGTGCCACCCTAAATCCGGGGGGGAATGAGCAGTTCTTC. It is translated as CATLNPGGNEQFF.

V is TRBV19 and J is TRBJ2-1; 13 bases map to TRBD2. From germline, CDR1 is LNHDA and CDR2 SQIVND (reference sequence). The CDR3 is 15 amino acids. V trimming: 10 bases; J trimming: 6 bases; junction bases outside the gene matches: 9. The CDR3 protein is CATRTSGSSPNEQFF. The CDR3 DNA is TGTGCCACTCGGACTAGCGGGAGTTCCCCCAATGAGCAGTTCTTC.

This clone was counted once. The V call is TRBV4-1, the J call TRBJ2-7, with 8 bases fitting TRBD1. The V segment lost 3 bases and the J segment 0 bases; nucleotides outside the gene matches: 4. Germline V gene sequence: CDR1 MGHRA, CDR2 YSYEKL. There are 15 residues in the CDR3. CDR3 sequence: CASSHPGQASYEQYF. For the CDR3, the DNA is TGCGCCAGCAGCCACCCGGGACAGGCCTCCTACGAGCAGTACTTC.

The V gene is TRBV4-1, the J gene TRBJ1-5, with a weak D call TRBD1 (5 bases). The germline gives CDR1 MGHRA, CDR2 YSYEKL. This CDR3 spans 15 amino acids. V lost 3 bases, J lost 7 bases, and 16 bases lay in between. CDR3 bases: TGCGCCAGCAGCCATAAGCAGGGATTATACCAGCCCCAGCATTTT. This codes for CASSHKQGLYQPQHF.